Below are 2 T cell receptor beta chains sequenced from a single sample in a study of T-cell reconstitution after alpha-beta-depleted transplantation in children. Preparation of the TCRbeta library used unique molecular identifiers. TCRdb re-called the PCR reads through MiXCR, storing one row per CDR3 protein. The table lists around 300,000 distinct CDR3 sequences, about a tenth of them singletons. Here the sequenced sample was PBMCs, taken before TCRalphabeta/CD19-depleted stem cell transplant. The receptors originated from a boy under three years old with acute myeloid leukemia, due to receive a stem cell transplant.

The table lists this clonotype with many counts. J is TRBJ1-1 and V is TRBV3-1; D is undetermined. The germline V and J ends were trimmed by 2 bases and 3 bases, with 7 bases remaining between them. The length of the CDR3 is 13 residues. Germline V lookup: CDR1 LGHDT, CDR2 YNNKEL (reference sequence). The CDR3 coding sequence is TGTGCCAGCAGCCAAAGGATGGACACTGAAGCTTTCTTT. Residues: CASSQRMDTEAFF.

The table lists this clonotype with many counts. The V gene is TRBV5-1, the J gene TRBJ2-2; the match to TRBD2 covers 15 bases. In germline, CDR1 is SGHRS, CDR2 YFSETQ. CDR3 length equals 17 residues. V shed 4 bases, J shed 5 bases, and the junction held 6 bases outside the gene matches. CDR3 nucleotide sequence: TGCGCCAGCAGCCCCGGACTAGCGGGGGGGCAAACCGGGGAGCTGTTTTTT. Protein product: CASSPGLAGGQTGELFF.